The TCR beta chain described here comes from a study of T cell responses to AZD1222 COVID-19 vaccine. General study points: Close to half of spike-specific TCRs reportedly recognize unmutated variant regions. Along spike, vaccine-associated CD4 TCRs were found throughout, with dominance at 160-218 and 743-854. Repertoires were obtained only post-peak T cell response. Donors were mostly white British, more females; clonal diversity possibly underestimated.

Method: immunoSEQ multiplex PCR; TCRdb's copy keeps in-frame clones and lacks some. The data hold approximately 92,000 clones, with 91% observed a single time. The V and J ends lost 2 bases and 9 bases respectively, with 20 bases between them. The V gene's germline CDR1 is ENHRY and CDR2 SYGVKD. This CDR3 spans 15 amino acids. For this clone: Its antigen is not known.

The receptor was isolated from an adult in good health. The V gene is TRBV10-3, the J gene TRBJ2-7, with TRBD1 as a possible D gene (6 bases). The source material was peripheral blood, sampled on day 0 of AZD1222 vaccination. This chain's CDR3 is CAISEHGTPQLGQYF. The CDR3 region has the DNA TGTGCCATCAGTGAGCACGGGACACCTCAGCTCGGGCAGTACTTC.